Each of the 23 T cell receptor beta chains below was sequenced from the same sample in a study of blood T cell repertoires in COVID-19. Sequenced by immunoSEQ multiplex PCR; TCRdb stores in-frame clones only, minus some. In the table there are approximately 61,000 clones, 70% to 90% of which are singletons. Sequenced material: peripheral blood. These receptors were taken from a human donor in a cohort sampled during active COVID-19.

This clone was found once. This chain uses TRBV2 with TRBJ1-1; D ambiguous. V dropped 4 bases and J dropped 1 base, with 10 bases sitting between them. The CDR3 contains 14 residues. The germline V gene has CDR1 SNHLY and CDR2 FYNNEI. The CDR3 here is CASSAFGWNTEAFF. CDR3 bases: TGTGCCAGCAGTGCGTTCGGGTGGAACACTGAAGCTTTCTTT.

V usage is TRBV7-9 and J usage is TRBJ1-6; TRBD1 agrees at 7 bases. V was pared by 4 bases and J by 7 bases, with 4 bases of the junction left unmatched. CDR1 and CDR2 (germline): SEHNR, FQNEAQ (reference sequence). This CDR3 is built from 14 residues. For the CDR3, the DNA is TGTGCCAGCAGCTCGACAGGGAACAATTCACCCCTCCACTTT. Translation gives CASSSTGNNSPLHF.

This clone was observed a single time. The chain is built from TRBV11-2 and TRBJ2-3; 8 bases line up with TRBD2. The V gene end was trimmed by 6 bases and the J gene end by 3 bases; junction bases not matched to a gene: 17. This CDR3 has 18 amino acids. CDR1 SGHAT and CDR2 FQNNGV come from the germline V gene. In DNA form, the CDR3 reads TGTGCCAGCAGGGGGGGTGCGGGAGGTGGGGTGAAGACAGATACGCAGTATTTT. Translating gives CASRGGAGGGVKTDTQYF.

V is TRBV18 and J is TRBJ1-4; TRBD1 matches 7 bases. The CDR3 loop spans 15 amino acids. Per germline, CDR1 KGHSH and CDR2 LQKENI. The ends lost 1 base at V and 7 bases at J; junction bases unmatched: 6. CDR3 in amino acids: CASSPRDREGEKLFF. The CDR3 nucleotides read TGTGCCAGCTCACCACGAGACAGGGAAGGTGAAAAACTGTTTTTT.

The chain carries TRBV14 and TRBJ1-4, with D possibly TRBD1 on 6 matching bases. The V end lost 0 bases, the J end lost 9 bases, and 20 bases lay between the germline ends. CDR1 and CDR2 from the germline V gene are SGHDN and FVKESK. CDR3 length: 17 amino acids. The CDR3 nucleotides are TGTGCCAGCAGCCAAGATGGGGGCAGGGTAAGTATTCAAAAACTGTTTTTT. Amino acids: CASSQDGGRVSIQKLFF.

The chain is built from TRBV7-6 and TRBJ2-2, with D possibly TRBD2 on 5 matching bases. V dropped 1 base and J dropped 5 bases, with 11 bases sitting between them. Germline V gene data show CDR1 as SGHVS and CDR2 as FNYEAQ. This CDR3 contains 15 residues. The CDR3 sequence is CASSLEGLGTGELFF. The CDR3 DNA reads TGTGCCAGCAGCTTAGAAGGACTGGGTACCGGGGAGCTGTTTTTT.

The chain combines TRBV7-6 with TRBJ1-5; D possibly corresponds to TRBD1 (6 bases). Trimming shortened V by 4 bases and J by 0 bases, and 7 bases separated the two germline ends. CDR1 is SGHVS and CDR2 is FNYEAQ in the germline V gene. CDR3 length: 14 residues. CDR3 protein: CASSSGDSNQPQHF. The CDR3 nucleotides read TGTGCCAGCAGCTCAGGGGATAGCAATCAGCCCCAGCATTTT.

The chain has TRBV6-2 or TRBV6-3 and TRBJ2-1; TRBD2 aligns across 12 bases. Trimming cost V 6 bases and J 0 bases; bases outside gene matches: 9. Germline-derived CDR1 and CDR2 are MNHEY and SVGEGT. This CDR3 comprises 18 residues. CDR3: CASSLGLAGYSSYNEQFF. CDR3 in DNA: TGTGCCAGCAGCCTGGGACTAGCGGGCTACAGCTCCTACAATGAGCAGTTCTTC.

The chain couples TRBV24-1 to TRBJ1-5; D not resolved. V lost 3 bases and J 2 bases, leaving 10 bases between the germline ends. This CDR3 is 15 amino acids long. Germline V lookup: CDR1 KGHDR, CDR2 SFDVKD. The CDR3, as DNA: TGTGCCACCAGTGATAAAGACTTACGCAATCAGCCCCAGCATTTT. Protein: CATSDKDLRNQPQHF.

This rearrangement joins TRBV27 to TRBJ2-7, with TRBD2 identical over 10 bases. J gave up 10 bases and V 5 bases, and 2 bases lay outside the gene matches. This CDR3 is 11 amino acids long. In germline, CDR1 is MNHEY, CDR2 SMNVEV (reference sequence). CDR3 DNA: TGTGCCAGCAGTGGACTAGCGGAACAGTACTTC. Translation: CASSGLAEQYF.

The chain uses TRBV9 and TRBJ2-1; 10 bases agree with TRBD2. The CDR3 loop spans 17 amino acids. The ends lost 3 bases at V and 2 bases at J; junction bases unmatched: 8. Germline loops: CDR1 SGDLS, CDR2 YYNGEE. The CDR3 DNA reads as TGTGCCAGCAGCGCGGGCCTCGGGACTAGCGCCTACAATGAGCAGTTCTTC. Protein product: CASSAGLGTSAYNEQFF.

The rearrangement links TRBV12-5 to TRBJ2-5, with 8 bases lining up with TRBD1. V was clipped by 9 bases and J by 1 base; unmatched bases: 13. Germline CDR1 and CDR2: LGHNT and FRNRAP. This CDR3 spans 16 amino acids. The CDR3 region has the DNA TGTGCTAGCTCTCTGGGGACAGGATCTTCCCAAGAGACCCAGTACTTC. It encodes CASSLGTGSSQETQYF.

The chain has TRBV4-1 and TRBJ1-1; D is uncertain. Deletions cut 1 base from V and 4 bases from J, with 10 bases between. CDR1 is MGHRA, CDR2 YSYEKL, per germline. The CDR3 spans 14 residues. The CDR3 sequence is CASSQGSSVTEAFF. The CDR3 DNA sequence: TGCGCCAGCAGCCAAGGGAGTAGCGTCACTGAAGCTTTCTTT.

The V call is TRBV2, the J call TRBJ2-1; TRBD1 might be the D (6 bases). The germline V gene encodes CDR1 SNHLY and CDR2 FYNNEI. Deletions cut 3 bases from V and 7 bases from J, with 10 bases between. There are 13 residues in the CDR3. CDR3 region: CASSDTGWNEQFF. CDR3 nucleotides: TGTGCCAGCAGTGACACAGGGTGGAATGAGCAGTTCTTC.

The J gene is TRBJ2-7, the V gene TRBV27; possibly TRBD1 for D (6 bases). Trimming left V 8 bases short and J 4 bases short, with 12 bases between. The CDR3 is made up of 12 amino acids. Per germline, CDR1 MNHEY and CDR2 SMNVEV (reference sequence). The chain's CDR3 is CASRTQGYEQYF. Here the CDR3 DNA reads TGTGCCAGCCGGACTCAGGGGTACGAGCAGTACTTC.

V is TRBV5-4 and J is TRBJ1-2, with 11 bases that match TRBD1. Unmatched junction bases numbered 7, after V lost 1 base and J lost 8 bases. Germline V gene lookup returns CDR1 SGHNT and CDR2 YYREEE (reference sequence). This CDR3 is 15 amino acids long. CDR3 region: CASSLSGTGGYGYTF. The CDR3 DNA reads TGTGCCAGCAGCTTGTCCGGGACAGGGGGTTACGGCTACACCTTC.

This clone was seen just once. The chain carries TRBV7-9 and TRBJ2-1; 7 bases map to TRBD1. CDR3 length: 12 residues. V lost 2 bases and J lost 15; bases outside the gene matches: 7. Germline V gene sequence: CDR1 SEHNR, CDR2 FQNEAQ (reference sequence). CDR3 DNA: TGTGCCAGCAGCTTACAGGGGGTCCTGGGGTTCTTC. As protein: CASSLQGVLGFF.

The chain has TRBV6-6 and TRBJ1-1; maybe TRBD1 (5 bases). Germline V lookup: CDR1 MNHNY, CDR2 SVGAGI (reference sequence). The CDR3 totals 17 residues. Trimming stripped 5 bases from V and 1 base from J, with 20 bases between. The CDR3 here is CASSPRLGGVQNTEAFF. The CDR3 DNA reads as TGTGCCAGCAGTCCACGGTTGGGAGGGGTCCAGAACACTGAAGCTTTCTTT.

This clone has only one observation. V is TRBV5-4 and J is TRBJ2-1; 9 bases fit TRBD1. CDR1 is SGHNT and CDR2 is YYREEE in the germline V gene (reference sequence). CDR3 length: 16 residues. The V segment lost 0 bases and the J segment 7 bases; nucleotides outside the gene matches: 8. CDR3: CASSLGQGQGLNEQFF. The CDR3 nucleotides read TGTGCCAGCAGCTTGGGACAGGGACAGGGTCTGAATGAGCAGTTCTTC.

The chain recombines TRBV24-1 with TRBJ2-1, with TRBD1 identical over 7 bases. The CDR3 consists of 13 residues. The germline gives CDR1 KGHDR, CDR2 SFDVKD. Losses at the gene ends were 5 bases for V and 6 bases for J; bases not matched to a gene: 3. The DNA for the CDR3 is TGTGCCACCAGTGGAACAGGGGTCAATGAGCAGTTCTTC. Translated: CATSGTGVNEQFF.

This chain links TRBV11-2 with TRBJ2-1, with D maybe TRBD2 (5 bases). From germline, CDR1 is SGHAT and CDR2 FQNNGV. V gave up 7 bases and J gave up 7 bases, with 11 bases separating them. CDR3 length: 12 residues. For the CDR3, the DNA is TGTGCCAGCACCACTAGTCATAATGAGCAGTTCTTC. Its translation: CASTTSHNEQFF.

The CDR3 coding sequence is TGTGCCAGCAGTGACCGACAGTTCCCTGGCGGCTATGGCTACACCTTC. It encodes CASSDRQFPGGYGYTF. J is TRBJ1-2 and V is TRBV2; possible D gene TRBD1, 5 bases. Germline V gene data show CDR1 as SNHLY and CDR2 as FYNNEI. Deletions cut 3 bases from V and 4 bases from J, with 18 bases between. The CDR3 is 16 residues long.

Note on this clone: Within the sample, other DNA sequences also encode this same CDR3. This chain links TRBV27 with TRBJ2-7; TRBD2 might be the D (5 bases). CDR1 is MNHEY, CDR2 SMNVEV, per germline (reference sequence). The CDR3 contains 15 residues. The germline V and J ends were trimmed by 9 bases and 3 bases, with 21 bases remaining between them. The CDR3 region is CASSHWGSGNYEQYF. The DNA of the CDR3 is TGTGCCAGTAGTCACTGGGGAAGCGGAAACTACGAGCAGTACTTC.